This TCR beta chain stems from a study of siplizumab effects on memory and regulatory T cells. The germline V gene encodes CDR1 MNHNY and CDR2 SVGAGI (reference sequence). J was trimmed by 4 bases and V by 0 bases; bases with no gene match: 4. The CDR3 runs 15 residues. TCRdb's table, derived via immunoSEQ multiplex PCR, lists solely in-frame clones and lacks some. The table lists over 100,000 clones, under 95% of them singletons. The source of this sequence is a human donor in good health. V gene TRBV6-6 combines with J gene TRBJ2-3; 7 nucleotides align to TRBD1. Sequenced material: Tregs sorted from blood. The CDR3 loop is CASSYSRQGADTQYF. The CDR3 DNA follows: TGTGCCAGCAGTTACTCGAGACAGGGAGCAGATACGCAGTATTTT.